The present T cell receptor beta chain was sequenced within a study of control samples from healthy donors and cancer patients. TCRdb keeps only in-frame clones here, not all; method: immunoSEQ multiplex PCR. The top ten clones hold approximately 15% of a sample with roughly 120,000 clones, roughly 91% of them seen once. V gave up 4 bases and J gave up 10 bases, with 17 bases separating them. The CDR3 extends over 14 amino acids. Germline-derived CDR1 and CDR2 are SEHNR and FQNEAQ (reference sequence). Sequenced material: blood. The rearrangement joins TRBV7-9 to TRBJ2-1, with D maybe TRBD2 (5 bases). The clonotype comes from a woman aged 45-65 years in good health. As DNA, the CDR3 is TGTGCCAGCAGCTCACGCTTGGAGGTGTGGGAGCAGTTCTTC. It specifies CASSSRLEVWEQFF.